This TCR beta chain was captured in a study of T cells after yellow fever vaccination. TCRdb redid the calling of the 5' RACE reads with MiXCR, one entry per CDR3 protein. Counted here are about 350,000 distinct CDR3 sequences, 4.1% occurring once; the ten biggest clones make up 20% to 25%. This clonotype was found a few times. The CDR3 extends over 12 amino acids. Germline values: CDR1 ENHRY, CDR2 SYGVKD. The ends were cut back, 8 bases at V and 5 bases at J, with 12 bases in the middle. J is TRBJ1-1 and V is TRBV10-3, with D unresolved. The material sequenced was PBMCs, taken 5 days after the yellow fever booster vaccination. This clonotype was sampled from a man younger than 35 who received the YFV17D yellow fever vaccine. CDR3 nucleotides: TGTGCCATCTGGTACCCGGGGACTGAAGCTTTCTTT. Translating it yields CAIWYPGTEAFF.